The 14 T cell receptor beta chains below all came from one sample that was sequenced in a study of prognosis after radiotherapy for stage I lung cancer. Genomic DNA was the source, and TCR beta CDR3 was amplified from it by two-round multiplex PCR. Specific primers for each TRBV and TRBJ gene were what first-round PCR used. TCRdb re-called the multiplex PCR reads through MiXCR, storing one row per CDR3 protein. Of about 13,000 distinct CDR3 sequences listed, around 48% were seen once; the top ten hold about 27%. The source material was PBMCs, sampled before or after stereotactic body radiation therapy (not recorded which). The receptors stem from a donor aged 50 or older with non-small cell lung cancer.

The table lists this clonotype with many counts. The chain is built from TRBV3-1 and TRBJ1-1; D is unclear. From germline, CDR1 is LGHDT and CDR2 YNNKEL (reference sequence). This CDR3 region has 11 residues. V dropped 2 bases and J dropped 6 bases, with 4 bases sitting between them. The DNA for the CDR3 is TGTGCCAGCAGCCAATTCGCTGAAGCTTTCTTT. Residues: CASSQFAEAFF. The entire variable domain, with the rest obtained from reference TRBV3-1 and TRBJ1-1, is as follows: DTAVSQTPKYLVTQMGNDKSIKCEQNLGHDTMYWYKQDSKKFLKIMFSYNNKELIINETVPNRFSPKSPDKAHLNLHINSLELGDSAVYFCASSQFAEAFFGQGTRLTVV.

By share of the sample, this clonotype is medium-sized. The chain recombines TRBV12-3 or TRBV12-4 with TRBJ2-7, with TRBD1 identical over 8 bases. The CDR3 runs 16 residues. V gave up 3 bases and J gave up 0 bases; unmatched junction bases: 7. The CDR3 reads CASSFDGQGFSYEQYF. Written as DNA, the CDR3 is TGTGCCAGCAGTTTCGACGGACAGGGATTCTCCTACGAGCAGTACTTC.

The V gene is TRBV2, the J gene TRBJ1-5; D may be TRBD1 (5 bases). Germline values: CDR1 SNHLY, CDR2 FYNNEI. The CDR3 covers 12 residues. Trimming took off 6 bases at V and 8 bases at J, with 11 bases between the two ends. Here the CDR3 reads CASSGTAKPQHF. The CDR3 coding sequence is TGTGCCAGCAGCGGGACCGCAAAGCCCCAGCATTTT.

This clonotype is judged medium-sized. The J gene is TRBJ1-6, the V gene TRBV6-1, with D possibly being TRBD1 (6 bases). The CDR3 loop spans 15 amino acids. V lost 8 bases, J lost 6 bases, and 17 bases lay in between. Per the germline V gene, CDR1 is MNHNS and CDR2 is SASEGT. CDR3 coding DNA: TGTGCCAGCCACACAGGGAACGGGGTTAATTCACCCCTCCACTTT. Translated: CASHTGNGVNSPLHF.

This clonotype was seen repeatedly, ten times or more. The chain recombines TRBV18 with TRBJ2-5; no clear D. V was trimmed by 5 bases and J by 1 base, leaving 2 bases between them. The V gene's germline CDR1 is KGHSH and CDR2 LQKENI. The CDR3 extends over 11 amino acids. The CDR3 sequence: CASSVQETQYF. The CDR3 bases are TGTGCCAGCTCAGTCCAAGAGACCCAGTACTTC.

This clonotype was seen repeatedly, ten times or more. A far larger clone is one nucleotide away, so this likely arose from a read error. V is TRBV6-2 or TRBV6-3 and J is TRBJ2-3, with D hard to call. Per germline, CDR1 MNHEY and CDR2 SVGEGT. The CDR3 extends over 18 amino acids. The CDR3 nucleotides are TGTGCCGGCAGTTACAATTCCCCAAACAGAAAAAGCACAGATACGCAGTATTTT. Its protein is CAGSYNSPNRKSTDTQYF.

V gene TRBV4-1 combines with J gene TRBJ2-1; D ambiguous. The CDR3 is made up of 15 amino acids. The V end was cut by 0 bases, the J end by 4 bases, with 10 bases between. Germline V gives CDR1 MGHRA, CDR2 YSYEKL. CDR3 amino acids: CASSQESRSYNEQFF. The CDR3 DNA is TGCGCCAGCAGCCAAGAGTCCAGGTCGTACAATGAGCAGTTCTTC.

Only one count was recorded for this clonotype. The CDR3 loop is CASSLGAGAINEQFF. The CDR3 bases are TGTGCCAGCAGCTTAGGTGCGGGAGCGATCAATGAGCAGTTCTTC. The genes are TRBV11-2 and TRBJ2-1, with 7 bases identical to TRBD2. V lost 1 base and J lost 6; bases outside the gene matches: 6. Germline V gene data show CDR1 as SGHAT and CDR2 as FQNNGV. This CDR3 has 15 amino acids. The full variable domain, in which reference TRBV11-2 and TRBJ2-1 provide the parts outside the CDR3, is EAGVAQSPRYKIIEKRQSVAFWCNPISGHATLYWYQQILGQGPKLLIQFQNNGVVDDSQLPKDRFSAERLKGVDSTLKIQPAKLEDSAVYLCASSLGAGAINEQFFGPGTRLTVL.

By share of the sample, this clonotype is medium-sized. The chain uses TRBV20-1 and TRBJ2-1; 9 bases map to TRBD2. Germline-derived CDR1 and CDR2 are DFQATT and SNEGSKA (reference sequence). The CDR3 has 16 residues. Trimming removed 5 bases from V and 2 bases from J; junction bases left unmatched: 10. CDR3 amino acids: CSAYPLSGSAYNEQFF. The DNA for the CDR3 is TGCAGTGCTTACCCTCTTAGCGGGAGTGCCTACAATGAGCAGTTCTTC.

This clonotype was observed at least ten times. The germline gene is not matched at one end of the junction; a read error may be the cause. The chain recombines TRBV10-3 with TRBJ2-2; the D gene is possibly TRBD1 (6 bases). Germline CDR1 reads ENHRY; CDR2 reads SYGVKD. The length of the CDR3 is 13 residues. CDR3 region: CASSERGTGELFF. CDR3 sequence (DNA): TGTGCCAGCAGTGAAAGGGGGACCGGGGAGCTGTTTTTT.

This clonotype is medium-sized (0.01 to 0.1%). The J gene is TRBJ1-1, the V gene TRBV5-1; TRBD1 is a possible D gene (6 bases). With 8 bases removed from V and 0 bases from J, the gap between germline ends came to 17 bases. The germline CDR1 and CDR2 sequences are SGHRS and YFSETQ. This CDR3 spans 15 amino acids. The CDR3 coding sequence is TGCGCCAGTATAGGGGGAAGTTACATGAACACTGAAGCTTTCTTT. Encoded protein: CASIGGSYMNTEAFF.

V gene TRBV20-1 combines with J gene TRBJ2-7; no clear D. V was shortened by 6 bases and J by 7 bases, with 13 bases between the two germline ends. The CDR3 is made up of 11 amino acids. Germline V gives CDR1 DFQATT, CDR2 SNEGSKA (reference sequence). The CDR3 here is CSALNNIEQYF. For the CDR3, the DNA is TGCAGTGCCCTTAACAATATTGAGCAGTACTTC.

This clonotype was observed at least ten times. V and J are TRBV29-1 and TRBJ1-3, with D uncertain. Trimming shortened V by 1 base and J by 0 bases, and 10 bases separated the two germline ends. Germline V gene data show CDR1 as SQVTM and CDR2 as ANQGSEA. The length of the CDR3 is 15 residues. CDR3 amino acids: CSVEGESDSGNTIYF. CDR3 DNA: TGCAGCGTTGAAGGGGAAAGCGACTCTGGAAACACCATATATTTT.

By its share, this clonotype is medium-sized. V usage is TRBV24-1 and J usage is TRBJ2-3; 10 bases fit TRBD1. In germline, CDR1 is KGHDR, CDR2 SFDVKD. V shed 9 bases and J 5 bases; nucleotides not matched to a gene: 7. The CDR3 length is 14 residues. CDR3 in amino acids: CATGQTGGQDTQYF. The DNA of the CDR3 is TGTGCCACCGGACAGACAGGGGGCCAAGATACGCAGTATTTT.